This T cell receptor beta chain was sequenced in a study of cytomegalovirus exposure and HLA in healthy donors. Study-wide points: Previously analyzed data showed that most TCR beta V segments were productive at a frequency of about 87% or about 30%. In a later analysis, TCR beta V- and J-gene trimming was associated with a missense DCLRE1C variant.

The PCR ran on 60 Vbeta and 13 Jbeta primers. Profiling relied on immunoSEQ multiplex PCR, and the TCRdb table lists in-frame clones only, not all of them. This table holds about 91,000 clones, approximately 86% found once. The CDR3 contains 15 residues. V was trimmed by 0 bases and J by 7 bases, leaving 15 bases between them. The germline V gene has CDR1 MNHNS and CDR2 SASEGT. By sample share, this clone is medium-sized. Antigen specificity is unknown. This receptor was obtained from a man aged 30-40 years in good health and CMV-seropositive. The specimen was PBMCs. The V gene is TRBV6-1, the J gene TRBJ1-1; possibly TRBD1 for D (5 bases). This CDR3 is CASSEASGGGIEAFF. DNA for the CDR3: TGTGCCAGCAGTGAAGCTTCGGGGGGAGGGATTGAAGCTTTCTTT.